The present entry profiles one T cell receptor (beta chain) with its context. This clone's antigen is unknown. Base qualities are not provided; no much larger clone lies one nucleotide away. Different DNA sequences within this sample yield the same CDR3. Each collaborating institution followed its own protocols to collect whole blood in K2EDTA tubes. For TCRbeta analysis, collaborator samples were shipped as frozen whole blood, as isolated PBMCs, or as DNA extracted from either sample type. The record originates from a study of blood T cell repertoires in COVID-19 (dated by TCRdb to 2020 to 2021). Regarding the complete study: Samples covering the acute and convalescent phases of COVID-19 were provided by collaborators in the United States, Italy and Spain. The prospective study material was composed of cDNA or gDNA derived from T cells, B-cell-depleted T cells, or PBMCs. Subjects who had been exposed to COVID-19, were actively infected with it, or had recovered from it provided the deeply sampled blood TCRbeta repertoires that made up the dataset. The repertoires were made available in a free public database intended to serve as a resource for research on the immune response to SARS-CoV-2. The samples were drawn from two sources: the first 160 participants of the ongoing ImmuneRACE study, and approximately 1,300 subjects contributed by 6 global collaborators. The sample metadata nearly always contained a de-identified subject ID, COVID-19 status, age in years and sex. Where available, HLA class I and class II types were taken from metadata supplied by the sample provider and were not determined by assay-based typing.

CDR1 and CDR2, looked up from the germline V gene (reference sequence), are SEHNR and FQNEAQ. Including the terminal cysteine and phenylalanine, the CDR3 comprises 12 residues. The CDR3 DNA has 36 bases and is translated from base 1. V lost 3 bases and J lost 4 bases; the stretch between them is 4 bases long. Broader findings and caveats from the paper: The quantity of clinical and demographic metadata differed by source and by participant and was supplied without curation.

TCRbeta CDR3 regions were amplified from genomic DNA using the immunoSEQ Assay, a bias-controlled multiplex PCR. As for the authors' bioinformatics: Within the assay, amplification of reference gene primers was used to estimate how many nucleated cells each sample contained. To quantify the absolute abundance of each unique TCRbeta CDR3 rearrangement, sequence reads were collapsed and filtered. Productive Simpson clonality was computed per sample as the square root of Simpson's diversity index over productive rearrangements. TCRdb re-hosts the immuneACCESS table, in-frame sequences only. Its copies lack some clones; in the studies checked, an unresolved V gene accounts for under half of them, and the cause for the rest is not known. V and J calls and clone size are copied from that table; D and trimming were computed from the DNA. This sample comprises approximately 190,000 clones, roughly four fifths of them detected only once. The ten most abundant clones make up about 5% of the sample.

The sequence was collected from a woman aged 30 to 39 with acute or convalescent COVID-19. This chain joins TRBV7-9 to TRBJ1-3, with the D gene too uncertain to name. Input material: peripheral blood. CDR3 sequence: CASSLSGNTIYF. The nucleotide sequence reads TGTGCCAGCAGCTTGTCGGGAAACACCATATATTTT.